These 7 T cell receptor beta chains were all obtained from the same sample, sequenced in a study of OX40 agonist ivuxolimab in advanced cancers. Sequencing used immunoSEQ multiplex PCR; TCRdb keeps in-frame clones, though not all of them. The data hold under 55,000 clones, with less than 90% observed a single time. Source: CD4+ or CD8+ T cells sorted from blood, taken in a trial of the OX40 agonist ivuxolimab. The receptors originated from an adult with an advanced solid tumor such as melanoma, head and neck, liver or kidney cancer.

The CDR3 nucleotides read TGTGCCAGCAGCTTAGGCATCAATCAGCCCCAGCATTTT. Translated: CASSLGINQPQHF. J is TRBJ1-5 and V is TRBV7-3; D call uncertain. Deletions cut 2 bases from V and 3 bases from J, with 5 bases between. The germline V gene has CDR1 SGHTA and CDR2 FQGTGA. This CDR3 has 13 residues.

The rearrangement joins TRBV6-5 to TRBJ1-2; 7 bases map to TRBD1. This CDR3 has 13 amino acids. CDR1 is MNHEY, CDR2 SVGAGI, per germline. Germline trimming cut 6 bases from V and 7 bases from J; bases unmatched to any gene: 8. DNA for the CDR3: TGTGCCAGCAGAAAAGACAGGGTAACTGGCTACACCTTC. Protein sequence: CASRKDRVTGYTF.

The chain employs TRBV18 and TRBJ1-4; D perhaps matches TRBD1 (5 bases). This CDR3 is built from 14 residues. The germline gives CDR1 KGHSH, CDR2 LQKENI. The V gene lost 2 bases and the J gene lost 7 bases, with 11 bases spanning the gap. The CDR3 DNA follows: TGTGCCAGCTCACCAGTGGGTCAGGGTGAAAAACTGTTTTTT. Protein sequence: CASSPVGQGEKLFF. Full variable domain (rest looked up from reference TRBV18 and TRBJ1-4): NAGVMQNPRHLVRRRGQEARLRCSPMKGHSHVYWYRQLPEEGLKFMVYLQKENIIDESGMPKERFSAEFPKEGPSILRIQQVVRGDSAAYFCASSPVGQGEKLFFGSGTQLSVL.

The chain is built from TRBV4-1 and TRBJ2-3, with TRBD2 matching 8 bases. This CDR3 has 15 residues. From germline, CDR1 is MGHRA and CDR2 YSYEKL. J gave up 4 bases and V 1 base, and 4 bases lay outside the gene matches. Here the CDR3 reads CASSQASGGPDTQYF. The CDR3 nucleotides read TGCGCCAGCAGCCAAGCATCGGGGGGGCCAGATACGCAGTATTTT.

This chain links TRBV7-8 with TRBJ1-1; TRBD1 agrees at 9 bases. The CDR3 contains 17 residues. The ends lost 5 bases at V and 0 bases at J; junction bases unmatched: 10. Looked up from germline, CDR1 is SGHVS and CDR2 is FQNEAQ. CDR3 loop: CASSNPWTGVMNTEAFF. CDR3 coding DNA: TGTGCCAGCAGCAACCCTTGGACAGGGGTTATGAACACTGAAGCTTTCTTT.

The chain joins TRBV5-6 to TRBJ1-6; D is possibly TRBD1 (6 bases). CDR1 is SGHDT and CDR2 is YYEEEE in the germline V gene. V was trimmed by 1 base and J by 10 bases, leaving 18 bases between them. The CDR3 is 16 residues long. The CDR3 DNA reads TGTGCCAGCAGCTTGCAGGGGAGGGGGAGAGGGTCACCCCTCCACTTT. Translation: CASSLQGRGRGSPLHF.

J is TRBJ2-1 and V is TRBV7-6; 11 bases are shared with TRBD1. The CDR3 is 14 amino acids. Germline V gene data show CDR1 as SGHVS and CDR2 as FNYEAQ. V shed 4 bases, J shed 8 bases, and the junction held 4 bases outside the gene matches. The CDR3 sequence: CASSSRTGGDEQFF. For the CDR3, the DNA is TGTGCCAGCAGCTCCCGGACAGGGGGCGATGAGCAGTTCTTC.